This T cell receptor (beta chain) was captured by sequencing in a study of radiation and T cells in renal cell carcinoma. Comment on this clone: Its antigen is currently unknown.

Study findings and constraints: Without pretreatment biopsies, baseline tumor clonotype presence was undetermined. In blood, top tumor clones expanded by 2 weeks, shrinking by 4.

Described time point: blood 4 weeks post-SBRT, at nephrectomy. Treatment: 15 Gy SBRT to primary tumor, nephrectomy 4 weeks later. Nephrectomy followed 15 Gy stereotactic body radiation by 4 weeks. This renal cell carcinoma was of the clear cell type. Germline CDR1 reads SEHNR; CDR2 reads FQNEAQ (reference sequence). Trimming took off 1 base at V and 0 bases at J, with 12 bases between the two ends. This CDR3 is built from 16 residues. The repertoire was sequenced with immunoSEQ multiplex PCR; TCRdb's copy has only in-frame clones and lacks some. Of approximately 150,000 clones listed, 65% to 90% are singletons.

The gene calls are TRBV7-9 and TRBJ1-2, with D perhaps matching TRBD1 (6 bases). The sequenced sample was blood, obtained from a patient whose treatment included radiotherapy and nephrectomy. The source of this sequence is a woman in her 50s with renal cell carcinoma. The CDR3 region is CASSLGGGSANYGYTF. DNA for the CDR3: TGTGCCAGCAGCTTAGGTGGGGGCTCAGCTAACTATGGCTACACCTTC.